The sequence of this T cell receptor beta chain was determined in a study of Ad26.COV2.S vaccination and SARS-CoV-2 variants. Looking at the study overall: Doses of Ad26.COV2.S were injected into muscle once or twice, 56 days apart.

Here immunoSEQ multiplex PCR was the method, and the copy in TCRdb shows in-frame clones only, minus some. Here the sample spans under 600,000 clones, 80% to 90% being singletons. The treatment is: 15 to 20 received Ad26.COV2.S at low or high dose, single or two shots; a few received placebo; per-sample allocation not given. Samples came from day 63 after the first vaccine or placebo injection. With 1 base removed from V and 2 bases from J, the gap between germline ends came to 11 bases. Germline V gene data show CDR1 as SGHAT and CDR2 as FQNNGV. The CDR3 is 16 amino acids. This clonotype was sampled from a person between 18 and 65 years old who received the Ad26.COV2.S COVID-19 vaccine or a placebo. The chain links TRBV11-2 to TRBJ2-2; D tentatively fits TRBD1 or TRBD2 (5 bases each). The starting material was peripheral blood, obtained in a trial of Ad26.COV2.S vaccine versus placebo. The CDR3 region is CASSLVTGTNTGELFF. DNA of the CDR3: TGTGCCAGCAGCTTAGTCACGGGGACCAACACCGGGGAGCTGTTTTTT.